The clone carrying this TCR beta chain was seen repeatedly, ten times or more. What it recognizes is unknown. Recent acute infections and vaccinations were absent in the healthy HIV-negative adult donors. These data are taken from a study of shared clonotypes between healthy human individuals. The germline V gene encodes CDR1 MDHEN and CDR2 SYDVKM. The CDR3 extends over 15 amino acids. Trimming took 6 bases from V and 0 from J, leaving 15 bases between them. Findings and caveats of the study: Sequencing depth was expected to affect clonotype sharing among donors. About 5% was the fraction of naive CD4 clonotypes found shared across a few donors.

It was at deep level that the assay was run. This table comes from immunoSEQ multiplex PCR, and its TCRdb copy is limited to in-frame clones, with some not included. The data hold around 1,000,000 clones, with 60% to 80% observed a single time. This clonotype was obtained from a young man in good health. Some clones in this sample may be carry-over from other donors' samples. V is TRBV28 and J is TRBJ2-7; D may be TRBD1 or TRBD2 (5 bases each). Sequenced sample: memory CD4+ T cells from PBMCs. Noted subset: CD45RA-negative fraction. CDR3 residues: CASRRGSYLSYEQYF. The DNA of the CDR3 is TGTGCCAGCAGACGGGGCTCGTATCTCTCCTACGAGCAGTACTTC.